This TCR beta chain appears in the sequencing data of a study of cytomegalovirus exposure and HLA in healthy donors. Whole-study results and caveats: Analysis was carried out at a later point, and it linked a missense DCLRE1C variant to TCR beta V- and J-gene trimming.

The CDR3 runs 18 residues. CDR1 and CDR2 from the germline V gene are MNHNS and SASEGT. The PCR had 60 Vbeta and 13 Jbeta primers. The data were produced by immunoSEQ multiplex PCR, yet TCRdb's version contains in-frame clones alone and is incomplete. The sample has roughly 150,000 clones; more than 70% are singletons. As for this clone: Its antigen remains unidentified.

The clonotype was recovered from a young man in good health and CMV-seropositive. Sequenced material: PBMCs. V and J are TRBV6-1 and TRBJ2-5; 15 nucleotides match TRBD2. The J call may be mistaken, given a closer DNA end match to TRBJ2-7. The CDR3 DNA sequence: TGTGCCAGCAGTGAAGGGACTAGCGGGAGGGCTGGGTACTACGAGCAGTACTTC. This sequence encodes CASSEGTSGRAGYYEQYF.